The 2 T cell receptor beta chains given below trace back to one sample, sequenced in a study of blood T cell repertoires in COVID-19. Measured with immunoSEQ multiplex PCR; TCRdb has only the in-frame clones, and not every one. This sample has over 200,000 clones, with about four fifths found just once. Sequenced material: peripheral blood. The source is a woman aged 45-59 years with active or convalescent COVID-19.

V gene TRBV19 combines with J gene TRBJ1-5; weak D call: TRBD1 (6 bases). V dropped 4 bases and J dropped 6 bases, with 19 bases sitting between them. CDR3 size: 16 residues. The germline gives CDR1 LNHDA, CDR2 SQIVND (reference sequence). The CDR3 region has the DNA TGTGCCAGTAGTAACCCGACGGGAGGGGGAGGTCAGCCCCAGCATTTT. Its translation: CASSNPTGGGGQPQHF.

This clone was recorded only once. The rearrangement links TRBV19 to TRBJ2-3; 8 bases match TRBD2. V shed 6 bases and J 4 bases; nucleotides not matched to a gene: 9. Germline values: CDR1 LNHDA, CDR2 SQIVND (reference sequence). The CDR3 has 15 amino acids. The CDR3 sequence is CASSLSGGGSDTQYF. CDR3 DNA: TGTGCCAGTAGCCTCAGCGGGGGAGGCTCAGATACGCAGTATTTT.